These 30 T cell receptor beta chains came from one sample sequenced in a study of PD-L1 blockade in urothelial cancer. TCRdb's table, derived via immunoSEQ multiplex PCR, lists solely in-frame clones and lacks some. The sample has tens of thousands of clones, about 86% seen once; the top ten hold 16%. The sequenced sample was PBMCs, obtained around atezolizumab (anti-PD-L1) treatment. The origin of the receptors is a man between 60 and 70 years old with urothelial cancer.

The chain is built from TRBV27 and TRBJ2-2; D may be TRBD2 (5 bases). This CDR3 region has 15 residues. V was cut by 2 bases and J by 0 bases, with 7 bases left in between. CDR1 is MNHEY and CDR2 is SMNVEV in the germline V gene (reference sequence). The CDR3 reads CASSLRGPNTGELFF. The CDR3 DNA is TGTGCCAGCAGTTTACGAGGGCCGAACACCGGGGAGCTGTTTTTT.

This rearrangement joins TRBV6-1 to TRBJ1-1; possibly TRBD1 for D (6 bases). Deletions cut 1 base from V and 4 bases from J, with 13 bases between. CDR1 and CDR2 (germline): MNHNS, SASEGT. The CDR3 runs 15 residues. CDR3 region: CASSEVRGARTEAFF. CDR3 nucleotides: TGTGCCAGCAGTGAAGTTCGGGGGGCGCGCACTGAAGCTTTCTTT.

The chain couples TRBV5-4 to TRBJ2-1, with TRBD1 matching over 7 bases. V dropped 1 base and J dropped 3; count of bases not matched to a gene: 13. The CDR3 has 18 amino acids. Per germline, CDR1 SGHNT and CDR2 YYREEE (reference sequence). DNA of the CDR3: TGTGCCAGCAGCTTGTACGGCAGGGGGTTTTCAGGCTACAATGAGCAGTTCTTC. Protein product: CASSLYGRGFSGYNEQFF.

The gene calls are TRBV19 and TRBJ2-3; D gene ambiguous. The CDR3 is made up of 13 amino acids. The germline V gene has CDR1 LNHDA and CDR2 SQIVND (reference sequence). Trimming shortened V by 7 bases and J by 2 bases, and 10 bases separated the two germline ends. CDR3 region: CASTVPNTDTQYF. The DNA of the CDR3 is TGTGCCAGTACCGTCCCTAACACAGATACGCAGTATTTT.

The CDR3 DNA reads as TGCGCCAGCAGCTTGGAGGGGTTGGATTCACCCCTCCACTTT. Translating gives CASSLEGLDSPLHF. The rearrangement links TRBV5-1 to TRBJ1-6, with a weak D call TRBD1 (5 bases). CDR3 length: 14 residues. V was pared by 0 bases and J by 8 bases, with 9 bases between. Germline V gene data show CDR1 as SGHRS and CDR2 as YFSETQ.

CDR3 sequence: CASSQGGSGGYTF. CDR3 nucleotide sequence: TGTGCCAGCAGTCAAGGGGGCTCGGGTGGCTACACCTTC. The chain combines TRBV6-5 with TRBJ1-2, with TRBD1 matching 7 bases. From germline, CDR1 is MNHEY and CDR2 SVGAGI. J was trimmed by 7 bases and V by 5 bases; bases with no gene match: 7. The CDR3 runs to 13 residues.

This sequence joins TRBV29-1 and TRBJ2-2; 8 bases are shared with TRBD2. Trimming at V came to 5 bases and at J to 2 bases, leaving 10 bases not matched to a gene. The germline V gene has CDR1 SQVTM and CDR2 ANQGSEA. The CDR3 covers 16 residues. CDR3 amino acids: CSVHGGSGSNTGELFF. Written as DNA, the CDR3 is TGCAGCGTTCACGGGGGAAGCGGGAGTAACACCGGGGAGCTGTTTTTT.

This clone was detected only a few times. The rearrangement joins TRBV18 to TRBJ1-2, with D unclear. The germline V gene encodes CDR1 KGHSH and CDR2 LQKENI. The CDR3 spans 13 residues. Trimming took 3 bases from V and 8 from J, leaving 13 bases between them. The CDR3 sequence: CASSPPWGEGYTF. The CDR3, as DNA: TGTGCCAGCTCACCGCCGTGGGGAGAAGGCTACACCTTC.

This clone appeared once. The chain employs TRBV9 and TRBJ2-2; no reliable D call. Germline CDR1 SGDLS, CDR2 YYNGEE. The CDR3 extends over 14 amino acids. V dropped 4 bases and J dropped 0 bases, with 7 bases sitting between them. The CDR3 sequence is CASSSQANTGELFF. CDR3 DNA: TGTGCCAGCAGCTCTCAGGCGAACACCGGGGAGCTGTTTTTT.

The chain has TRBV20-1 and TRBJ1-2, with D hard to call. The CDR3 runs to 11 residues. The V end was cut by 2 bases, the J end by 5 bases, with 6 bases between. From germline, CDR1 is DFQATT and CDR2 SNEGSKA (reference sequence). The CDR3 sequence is CSARPQYGYTF. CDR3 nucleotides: TGCAGTGCTAGACCGCAGTATGGCTACACCTTC.

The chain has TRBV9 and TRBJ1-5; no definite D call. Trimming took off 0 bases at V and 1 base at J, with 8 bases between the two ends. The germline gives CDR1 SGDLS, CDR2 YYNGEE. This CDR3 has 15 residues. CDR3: CASSVEGESNQPQHF. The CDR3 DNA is TGTGCCAGCAGCGTAGAAGGAGAGAGCAATCAGCCCCAGCATTTT. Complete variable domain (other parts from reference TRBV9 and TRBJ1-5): DSGVTQTPKHLITATGQRVTLRCSPRSGDLSVYWYQQSLDQGLQFLIQYYNGEERAKGNILERFSAQQFPDLHSELNLSSLELGDSALYFCASSVEGESNQPQHFGDGTRLSIL.

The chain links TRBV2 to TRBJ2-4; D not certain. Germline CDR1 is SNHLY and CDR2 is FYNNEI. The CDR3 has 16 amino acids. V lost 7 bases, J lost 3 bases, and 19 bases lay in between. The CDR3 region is CASNPEITMGKNIQYF. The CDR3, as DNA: TGTGCCAGCAACCCCGAGATAACTATGGGCAAAAACATTCAGTACTTC.

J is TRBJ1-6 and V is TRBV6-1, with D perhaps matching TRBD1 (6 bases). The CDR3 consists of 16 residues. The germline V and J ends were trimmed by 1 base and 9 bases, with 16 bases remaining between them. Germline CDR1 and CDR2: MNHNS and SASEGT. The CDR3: CASSEVGGDVSSPLHF. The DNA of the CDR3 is TGTGCCAGCAGTGAAGTAGGGGGGGATGTAAGTTCACCCCTCCACTTT.

The CDR3 sequence is CASSERTGVYEQYF. CDR3 coding DNA: TGCGCCAGCAGCGAACGGACAGGGGTGTACGAGCAGTACTTC. The rearrangement links TRBV5-1 to TRBJ2-7; 9 positions agree with TRBD1. Per germline, CDR1 SGHRS and CDR2 YFSETQ. The CDR3 length is 14 residues. V lost 4 bases to trimming and J lost 4 bases; unmatched junction nucleotides: 6.

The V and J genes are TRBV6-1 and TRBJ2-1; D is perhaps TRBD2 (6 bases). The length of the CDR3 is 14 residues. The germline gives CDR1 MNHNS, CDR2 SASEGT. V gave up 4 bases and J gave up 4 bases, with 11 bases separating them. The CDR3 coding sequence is TGTGCCAGCAGTGCATCAGGGAGGTACAATGAGCAGTTCTTC. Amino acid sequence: CASSASGRYNEQFF.

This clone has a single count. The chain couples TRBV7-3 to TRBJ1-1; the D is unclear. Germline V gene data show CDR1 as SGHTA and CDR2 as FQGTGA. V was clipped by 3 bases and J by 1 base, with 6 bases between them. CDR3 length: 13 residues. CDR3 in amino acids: CASSLNGNTEAFF. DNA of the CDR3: TGTGCCAGCAGCTTGAACGGGAACACTGAAGCTTTCTTT.

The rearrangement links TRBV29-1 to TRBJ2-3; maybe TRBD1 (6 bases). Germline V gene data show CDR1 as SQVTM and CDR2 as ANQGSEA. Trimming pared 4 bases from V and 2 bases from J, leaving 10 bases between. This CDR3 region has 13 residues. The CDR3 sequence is CSVGRTVTDTQYF. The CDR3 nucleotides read TGCAGCGTTGGAAGGACAGTCACAGATACGCAGTATTTT.

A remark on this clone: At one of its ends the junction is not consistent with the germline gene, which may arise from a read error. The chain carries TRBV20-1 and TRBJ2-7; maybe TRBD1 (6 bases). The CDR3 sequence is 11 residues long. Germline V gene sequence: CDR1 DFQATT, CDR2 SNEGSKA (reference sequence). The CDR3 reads CSGESLYEQYF. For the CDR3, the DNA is TGTTCAGGGGAATCTCTCTACGAGCAGTACTTC.

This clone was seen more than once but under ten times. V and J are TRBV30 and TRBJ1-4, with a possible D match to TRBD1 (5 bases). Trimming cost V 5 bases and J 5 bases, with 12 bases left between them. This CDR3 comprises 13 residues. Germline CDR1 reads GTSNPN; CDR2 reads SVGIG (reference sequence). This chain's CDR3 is CAWGDGLNEKLFF. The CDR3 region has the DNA TGTGCCTGGGGGGACGGACTAAATGAAAAACTGTTTTTT.

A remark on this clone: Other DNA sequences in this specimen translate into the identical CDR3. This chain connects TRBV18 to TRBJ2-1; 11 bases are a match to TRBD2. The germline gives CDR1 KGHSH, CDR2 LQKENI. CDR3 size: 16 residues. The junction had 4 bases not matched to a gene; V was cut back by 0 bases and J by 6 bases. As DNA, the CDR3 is TGTGCCAGCTCACCACCCACTAGCGGGGGACGCAATGAGCAGTTCTTC. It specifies CASSPPTSGGRNEQFF.

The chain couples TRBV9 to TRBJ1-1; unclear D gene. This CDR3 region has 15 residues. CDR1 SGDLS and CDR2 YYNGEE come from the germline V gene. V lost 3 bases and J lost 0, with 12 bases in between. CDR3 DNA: TGTGCCAGCAGCGCCCCAACAAGTATGAACACTGAAGCTTTCTTT. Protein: CASSAPTSMNTEAFF.

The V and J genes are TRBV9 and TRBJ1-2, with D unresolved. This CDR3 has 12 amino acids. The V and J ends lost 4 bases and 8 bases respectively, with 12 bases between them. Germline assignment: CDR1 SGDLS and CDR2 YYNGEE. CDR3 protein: CASSPRSGGYTF. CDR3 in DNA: TGTGCCAGCAGCCCTCGCTCGGGAGGCTACACCTTC.

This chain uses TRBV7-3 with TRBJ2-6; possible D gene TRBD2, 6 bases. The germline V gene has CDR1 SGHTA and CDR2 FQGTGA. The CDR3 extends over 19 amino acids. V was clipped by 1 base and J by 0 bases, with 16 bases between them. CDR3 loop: CASSLRGWDLNSGANVLTF. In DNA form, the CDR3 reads TGTGCCAGCAGCTTAAGGGGGTGGGACTTGAACTCTGGGGCCAACGTCCTGACTTTC.

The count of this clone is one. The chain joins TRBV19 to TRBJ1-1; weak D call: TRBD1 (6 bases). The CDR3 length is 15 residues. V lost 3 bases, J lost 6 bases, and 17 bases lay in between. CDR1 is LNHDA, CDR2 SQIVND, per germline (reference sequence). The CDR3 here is CASSMPQGRGSEAFF. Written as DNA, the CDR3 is TGTGCCAGTAGTATGCCCCAGGGGCGAGGATCTGAAGCTTTCTTT.

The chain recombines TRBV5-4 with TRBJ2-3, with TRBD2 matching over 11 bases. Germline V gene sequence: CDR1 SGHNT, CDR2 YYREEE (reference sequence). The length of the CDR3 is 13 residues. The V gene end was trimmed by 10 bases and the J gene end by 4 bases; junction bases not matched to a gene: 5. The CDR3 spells CAYTSGRSDTQYF. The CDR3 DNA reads TGTGCCTACACTAGCGGGAGATCAGATACGCAGTATTTT.

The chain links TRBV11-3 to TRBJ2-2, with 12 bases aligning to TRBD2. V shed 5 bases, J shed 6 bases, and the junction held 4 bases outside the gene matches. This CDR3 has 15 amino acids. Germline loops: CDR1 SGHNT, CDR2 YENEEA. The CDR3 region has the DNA TGTGCCAGCAGCCTGGGACTAGCGGGCCCCGGGGAGCTGTTTTTT. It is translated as CASSLGLAGPGELFF.

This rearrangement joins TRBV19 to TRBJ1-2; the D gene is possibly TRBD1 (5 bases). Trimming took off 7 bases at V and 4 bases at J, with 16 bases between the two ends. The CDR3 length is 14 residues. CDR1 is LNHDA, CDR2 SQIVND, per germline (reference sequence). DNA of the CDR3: TGTGCCAGTACCCGGGGGACGACTTCCTATGGCTACACCTTC. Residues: CASTRGTTSYGYTF. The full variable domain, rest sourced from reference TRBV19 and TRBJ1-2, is DGGITQSPKYLFRKEGQNVTLSCEQNLNHDAMYWYRQDPGQGLRLIYYSQIVNDFQKGDIAEGYSVSREKKESFPLTVTSAQKNPTAFYLCASTRGTTSYGYTFGSGTRLTVV.

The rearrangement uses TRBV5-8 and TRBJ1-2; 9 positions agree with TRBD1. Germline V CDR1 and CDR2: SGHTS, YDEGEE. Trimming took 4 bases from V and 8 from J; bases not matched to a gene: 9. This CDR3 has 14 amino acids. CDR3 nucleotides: TGTGCCAGCAGCCAGCGGGACAGGGTCTCGGGCTACACCTTC. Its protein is CASSQRDRVSGYTF.

The CDR3 loop reads CASGPGIRIAKNIQYF. CDR3 bases: TGTGCTAGTGGTCCCGGGATAAGGATCGCCAAAAACATTCAGTACTTC. V is TRBV12-5 and J is TRBJ2-4; tentative D call: TRBD2 (5 bases). CDR3 size: 16 residues. Germline V gene sequence: CDR1 LGHNT, CDR2 FRNRAP. V was trimmed by 5 bases and J by 1 base, leaving 15 bases between them.

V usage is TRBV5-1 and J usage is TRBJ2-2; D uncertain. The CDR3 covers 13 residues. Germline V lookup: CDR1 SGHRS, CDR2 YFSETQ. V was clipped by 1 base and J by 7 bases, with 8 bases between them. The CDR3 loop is CASSLFSFGELFF. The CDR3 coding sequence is TGCGCCAGCAGCTTGTTTAGTTTCGGGGAGCTGTTTTTT.